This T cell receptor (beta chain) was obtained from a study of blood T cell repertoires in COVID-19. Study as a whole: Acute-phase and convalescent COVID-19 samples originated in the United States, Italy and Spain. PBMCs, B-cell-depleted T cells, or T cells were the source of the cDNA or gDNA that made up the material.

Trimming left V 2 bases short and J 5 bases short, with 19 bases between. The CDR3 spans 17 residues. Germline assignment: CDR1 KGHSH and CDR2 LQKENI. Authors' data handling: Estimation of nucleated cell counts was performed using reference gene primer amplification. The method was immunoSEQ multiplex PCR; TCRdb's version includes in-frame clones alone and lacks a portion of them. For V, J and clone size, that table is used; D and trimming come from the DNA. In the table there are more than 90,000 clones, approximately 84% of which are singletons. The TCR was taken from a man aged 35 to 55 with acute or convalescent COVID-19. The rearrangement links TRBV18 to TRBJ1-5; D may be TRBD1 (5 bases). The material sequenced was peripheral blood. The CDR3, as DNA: TGTGCCAGCTCACCAAACAGGACCCAGGGAGGCCATCAGCCCCAGCATTTT. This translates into CASSPNRTQGGHQPQHF. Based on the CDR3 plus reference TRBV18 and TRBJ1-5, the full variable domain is NAGVMQNPRHLVRRRGQEARLRCSPMKGHSHVYWYRQLPEEGLKFMVYLQKENIIDESGMPKERFSAEFPKEGPSILRIQQVVRGDSAAYFCASSPNRTQGGHQPQHFGDGTRLSIL.